A single sample is the source of the 9 T cell receptor beta chains below, sequenced in a study of prognosis after radiotherapy for stage I lung cancer listed by TCRdb under 2021. The sequencer was an Illumina HiSeq 3000. Two rounds of multiplex PCR on genomic DNA were used to amplify the TCR beta CDR3 region. The first PCR round used primers specific to each TRBV and TRBJ gene, and the primer sequences were filed in Chinese patent CN105087789A. Using fastp at Q25 and MiXCR, TCRdb reprocessed the public reads and kept productive beta chains. Merged by CDR3 protein, the rows form single entries marked with the most common genes and DNA. The sample profile shows tens of thousands of distinct CDR3 sequences; about 41% of them were found once. About 32% of the sample belongs to the ten largest clones. Sequencing used PBMCs, obtained before or after stereotactic body radiation therapy (not recorded which). The source is a donor over 45 with non-small cell lung cancer.

This clonotype was observed many times. V gene TRBV7-2 combines with J gene TRBJ2-7; the match to TRBD2 covers 8 bases. Looked up from germline, CDR1 is SGHTA and CDR2 is FQGNSA. With 2 bases clipped from V and 7 bases from J, the junction kept 13 bases outside the gene matches. The CDR3 length is 16 residues. This CDR3 reads CASSLIYSGGPEEQYF. The CDR3 DNA sequence: TGTGCCAGCAGCTTAATTTATTCGGGAGGGCCGGAAGAGCAGTACTTC.

A word on this clonotype: At one end the junction does not follow the germline gene, possibly because of a read error. The gene calls are TRBV7-9 and TRBJ2-1; no reliable D call. Germline CDR1 reads SEHNR; CDR2 reads FQNEAQ (reference sequence). This CDR3 is 11 amino acids long. The CDR3 here is CSSSLAPQQFF. In DNA, the CDR3 is TGTTCCAGCAGCTTAGCCCCACAGCAGTTCTTC.

The chain recombines TRBV12-3 or TRBV12-4 with TRBJ2-7; a possible D gene is TRBD2 (6 bases). V was trimmed by 6 bases and J by 3 bases, leaving 15 bases between them. CDR3 size: 14 residues. For the CDR3, the DNA is TGTGCCAGCAGCCGCGGAATCGGGGGCTACGAGCAGTACTTC. Translating gives CASSRGIGGYEQYF.

The V gene is TRBV30, the J gene TRBJ2-7; D gene ambiguous. The germline V gene has CDR1 GTSNPN and CDR2 SVGIG (reference sequence). This CDR3 is 13 amino acids long. Trimming left V 5 bases short and J 0 bases short, with 11 bases between. DNA of the CDR3: TGTGCCTGGCGTTTGACGGTCTCCTACGAGCAGTACTTC. Its translation is CAWRLTVSYEQYF.

Details on this clonotype: A read error is possible here, since a much larger clone lies one base away. The chain employs TRBV14 and TRBJ2-5, with D perhaps matching TRBD1 (5 bases). CDR1 and CDR2 from the germline V gene are SGHDN and FVKESK. The CDR3 sequence is 18 residues long. Trimming cost V 5 bases and J 5 bases, with 27 bases left between them. The CDR3 sequence: CASSRGLGIAERSETQYF. CDR3 nucleotides: TGTGCCAGCAGCAGGGGCTTGGGGATAGCCGAGCGTTCCGAGACCCAGTACTTC.

This clonotype has ten or more counts. CDR3 sequence: CSATGTSGAEQYF. CDR3 DNA: TGCAGTGCTACCGGGACTAGCGGGGCGGAGCAGTACTTC. The chain is built from TRBV20-1 and TRBJ2-7, with 13 bases matching TRBD2. The CDR3 covers 13 residues. The V gene's germline CDR1 is DFQATT and CDR2 SNEGSKA (reference sequence). V shed 4 bases, J shed 7 bases, and the junction held 4 bases outside the gene matches.

This clonotype was observed at least ten times. The chain employs TRBV6-5 and TRBJ2-3; D remains unclear. V dropped 4 bases and J dropped 3 bases, with 8 bases sitting between them. CDR3 length: 13 residues. Germline V lookup: CDR1 MNHEY, CDR2 SVGAGI. The CDR3 protein is CASSWTETDTQYF. CDR3 bases: TGTGCCAGCAGTTGGACGGAAACAGATACGCAGTATTTT.

This clonotype occurred many times. J is TRBJ2-1 and V is TRBV7-2; maybe TRBD2 (6 bases). Per the germline V gene, CDR1 is SGHTA and CDR2 is FQGNSA. The CDR3 is 16 residues long. V was cut by 8 bases and J by 1 base, with 18 bases left in between. In DNA, the CDR3 is TGTGCCAGCGGGCGGGAACATGGGTCTTCCTACAATGAGCAGTTCTTC. It specifies CASGREHGSSYNEQFF.

This clonotype was detected once. The CDR3 sequence is CASSLSGGTDTQYF. CDR3 in DNA: TGTGCCAGCAGTCTTAGCGGGGGCACAGATACGCAGTATTTT. The J gene is TRBJ2-3, the V gene TRBV2; 8 positions agree with TRBD2. V was pared by 5 bases and J by 1 base, with 2 bases of the junction left unmatched. The CDR3 has 14 amino acids. Germline CDR1 SNHLY, CDR2 FYNNEI.